The 18 T cell receptor beta chains below all came from one sample that was sequenced in a study of T-cell memory formation after mild COVID-19. MiXCR, applied by TCRdb to the 5' RACE reads, yields one record per CDR3 protein. Here the sample spans about 430,000 distinct CDR3 sequences, more than 20% being singletons. The sample consisted of PBMCs or a T cell subset sorted from them (not recorded which). The receptors shown here come from an adult woman who had mild COVID-19 (a few samples of this study predate the infection). Cell type and time point are not known.

A few counts support this clonotype. V is TRBV25-1 and J is TRBJ1-2; D is unresolved. Germline lookup yields CDR1 MGHDK and CDR2 SYGVNS. V was clipped by 1 base and J by 5 bases, with 5 bases between them. The CDR3 spans 12 residues. Here the CDR3 DNA reads TGTGCCAGCAGTGAATGGGGATATGGCTACACCTTC. Encoded protein: CASSEWGYGYTF.

With regard to this clonotype: The junction departs from the called germline gene at one end, perhaps through a read error. The chain has TRBV13 and TRBJ1-3; 7 nucleotides align to TRBD1. CDR1 PRHDT and CDR2 FYEKMQ come from the germline V gene (reference sequence). CDR3 length: 12 amino acids. The CDR3 here is CASSSPLQGPLF. CDR3 DNA sequence: TGTGCCAGCAGCTCCCCCCTACAGGGGCCTCTTTTT. Complete variable domain (other parts from reference TRBV13 and TRBJ1-3): AAGVIQSPRHLIKEKRETATLKCYPIPRHDTVYWYQQGPGQDPQFLISFYEKMQSDKGSIPDRFSAQQFSDYHSELNMSSLELGDSALYFCASSSPLQGPLFGEGSWLTVV.

The rearrangement joins TRBV7-9 to TRBJ2-1, with TRBD1 identical over 9 bases. J lost 4 bases, V lost 5 bases, and 3 bases had no gene match. Germline V gene lookup returns CDR1 SEHNR and CDR2 FQNEAQ (reference sequence). This CDR3 region has 14 residues. The CDR3 loop reads CASSRTGAYNEQFF. The CDR3 DNA reads as TGTGCCAGCAGCCGGACAGGGGCTTACAATGAGCAGTTCTTC. The whole variable domain, remainder taken from reference TRBV7-9 and TRBJ2-1, is DTGVSQNPRHKITKRGQNVTFRCDPISEHNRLYWYRQTLGQGPEFLTYFQNEAQLEKSRLLSDRFSAERPKGSFSTLEIQRTEQGDSAMYLCASSRTGAYNEQFFGPGTRLTVL.

The V call is TRBV5-4, the J call TRBJ2-3; 7 bases agree with TRBD1. The CDR3 sequence is 17 residues long. V lost 4 bases, J lost 4 bases, and 15 bases stayed unmatched. CDR1 SGHNT and CDR2 YYREEE come from the germline V gene (reference sequence). CDR3 sequence reads: CASSPGPARGFADTQYF. Here the CDR3 DNA reads TGTGCCAGCAGCCCCGGCCCGGCCAGGGGGTTTGCAGATACGCAGTATTTT.

This clonotype appeared a few times. The V call is TRBV7-2, the J call TRBJ1-1, with D perhaps matching TRBD1 (5 bases). In germline, CDR1 is SGHTA, CDR2 FQGNSA. V was shortened by 4 bases and J by 1 base, with 7 bases between the two germline ends. The CDR3 is made up of 13 amino acids. CDR3 DNA: TGTGCCAGCAGCTACGGGGGGAACACTGAAGCTTTCTTT. Amino acid sequence: CASSYGGNTEAFF. Supplemented by reference TRBV7-2 and TRBJ1-1, the full variable domain reads GAGVSQSPSNKVTEKGKDVELRCDPISGHTALYWYRQSLGQGLEFLIYFQGNSAPDKSGLPSDRFSAERTGGSVSTLTIQRTQQEDSAVYLCASSYGGNTEAFFGQGTRLTVV.

This clonotype came up many times. The CDR3 DNA is TGTGCCAGCAGTTTCAGCAATGAGCAGTTCTTC. Its translation: CASSFSNEQFF. The gene calls are TRBV12-3 or TRBV12-4 and TRBJ2-1; D uncertain. Trimming shortened V by 3 bases and J by 6 bases, and 3 bases separated the two germline ends. The CDR3 covers 11 residues.

This clonotype was detected only a few times. This rearrangement joins TRBV12-3 or TRBV12-4 to TRBJ1-1; a weak D match, TRBD1 (5 bases). The V gene lost 4 bases and the J gene lost 6 bases, with 12 bases spanning the gap. The CDR3 is 13 amino acids. The CDR3 DNA reads TGTGCCAGCAGTTCAGGGAAGGGCGCTGAAGCTTTCTTT. This translates into CASSSGKGAEAFF.

This clonotype was observed a few times. This chain connects TRBV7-2 to TRBJ1-1; weak D call: TRBD1 (6 bases). Trimming stripped 5 bases from V and 4 bases from J, with 11 bases between. This CDR3 region has 13 residues. Germline CDR1 SGHTA, CDR2 FQGNSA. DNA of the CDR3: TGTGCCAGCAGCCCCTGGACAGCCACTGAAGCTTTCTTT. Its protein is CASSPWTATEAFF.

The chain joins TRBV6-4 to TRBJ2-3; D call uncertain. V dropped 0 bases and J dropped 0 bases, with 7 bases sitting between them. The length of the CDR3 is 15 residues. Germline loops: CDR1 MRHNA, CDR2 SNTAGT. The CDR3, as DNA: TGTGCCAGCAGTGACTCCTTCTCTAGCACAGATACGCAGTATTTT. It translates to CASSDSFSSTDTQYF.

CDR3: CASSQETGGYTGELFF. For the CDR3, the DNA is TGCGCCAGCAGCCAAGAGACGGGAGGGTACACCGGGGAGCTGTTTTTT. The rearrangement links TRBV4-3 to TRBJ2-2, with 8 bases matching TRBD2. V was clipped by 0 bases and J by 3 bases; unmatched bases: 3. Germline V lookup: CDR1 LGHNA, CDR2 YSLEER. The CDR3 runs 16 residues.

A few counts support this clonotype. The V call is TRBV13, the J call TRBJ1-1; D not certain. Germline values: CDR1 PRHDT, CDR2 FYEKMQ (reference sequence). V was shortened by 1 base and J by 0 bases, with 9 bases between the two germline ends. The CDR3 is 15 amino acids. CDR3: CASSLDGGMNTEAFF. The CDR3 bases are TGTGCCAGCAGCTTAGACGGAGGAATGAACACTGAAGCTTTCTTT. The complete variable domain, with remaining parts taken from reference TRBV13 and TRBJ1-1, reads AAGVIQSPRHLIKEKRETATLKCYPIPRHDTVYWYQQGPGQDPQFLISFYEKMQSDKGSIPDRFSAQQFSDYHSELNMSSLELGDSALYFCASSLDGGMNTEAFFGQGTRLTVV.

This clonotype was picked up a small number of times. The CDR3 bases are TGTGCCAGCAGTTCAGAGATGCGGCGAGAGACCCAGTACTTC. It yields the protein CASSSEMRRETQYF. The chain uses TRBV7-9 and TRBJ2-5, with unresolved D. The CDR3 runs to 14 residues. Germline V gives CDR1 SEHNR, CDR2 FQNEAQ (reference sequence). The V and J ends lost 6 bases and 4 bases respectively, with 15 bases between them.

The chain recombines TRBV12-3 or TRBV12-4 with TRBJ2-5; D is possibly TRBD2 (6 bases). Between the trimmed V and J ends, which lost 6 bases and 5 bases, there was a span of 16 bases. This CDR3 is built from 14 residues. CDR3 loop: CASSLAGFGETQYF. The CDR3 bases are TGTGCCAGCAGCCTGGCGGGGTTCGGGGAGACCCAGTACTTC.

This clonotype was detected a few times. V usage is TRBV7-9 and J usage is TRBJ1-4, with TRBD1 as a possible D gene (5 bases). Germline-derived CDR1 and CDR2 are SEHNR and FQNEAQ (reference sequence). With 0 bases removed from V and 5 bases from J, the gap between germline ends came to 13 bases. This CDR3 spans 16 amino acids. As DNA, the CDR3 is TGTGCCAGCAGCTTAGCGTTGCGAGACAGAAATGAAAAACTGTTTTTT. This translates into CASSLALRDRNEKLFF.

CDR3 sequence reads: CASPSEGRTDTQYF. The CDR3 DNA reads TGTGCCAGCCCGAGCGAGGGGCGCACAGATACGCAGTATTTT. The V and J genes are TRBV7-9 and TRBJ2-3; the D gene could be TRBD1 or TRBD2 (5 bases each). V gave up 8 bases and J gave up 1 base, with 13 bases separating them. The CDR3 extends over 14 amino acids. Germline CDR1 and CDR2: SEHNR and FQNEAQ (reference sequence).

This clonotype was counted a few times. The CDR3 loop reads CASSRNRGRRGNTIYF. The CDR3 DNA reads as TGTGCCAGCAGCCGTAACAGGGGGCGGCGAGGAAACACCATATATTTT. This chain links TRBV3-1 with TRBJ1-3; 9 bases line up with TRBD1. CDR1 is LGHDT, CDR2 YNNKEL, per germline (reference sequence). V dropped 4 bases and J dropped 4; count of bases not matched to a gene: 8. There are 16 residues in the CDR3.

This clonotype was detected only a few times. V usage is TRBV20-1 and J usage is TRBJ2-4; D remains ambiguous. V was cut by 0 bases and J by 16 bases, with 19 bases left in between. This CDR3 has 13 residues. Germline values: CDR1 DFQATT, CDR2 SNEGSKA (reference sequence). The CDR3 loop is CSARDPTSPRFYF. The CDR3 bases are TGCAGTGCTAGAGATCCGACTTCACCTAGGTTTTACTTC.

The chain carries TRBV9 and TRBJ1-2; 9 bases map to TRBD1. Trimming took 2 bases from V and 4 from J; bases not matched to a gene: 18. The CDR3 covers 19 residues. Germline CDR1 and CDR2: SGDLS and YYNGEE. The CDR3 DNA reads as TGTGCCAGCAGCGTCGGGGGGACAGGGTCCATCCAAGGCGGCTATGGCTACACCTTC. Translated, it gives CASSVGGTGSIQGGYGYTF.